These T cell receptor beta chains were read from a single sample in a study of blood T cell repertoires in COVID-19. Profiled with immunoSEQ multiplex PCR; TCRdb holds only in-frame clones, not every one. The sample holds about 440,000 clones, about 90% seen once. The specimen was PBMCs or T cells enriched from blood (not recorded which). The receptors shown here come from a man in his late teens or twenties who had recovered from COVID-19. CDR3s include the opening cysteine and the closing phenylalanine or tryptophan. The D gene is left open where the match is weak. Only part of the rows carry a size: once, few, many, or a class if the clone is expanded.

- - TRBJ2-1 TRBV21-1 CASGGIWSSYNEQFF TGTGCCAGCGGAGGGATCTGGAGCTCCTACAATGAGCAGTTCTTC
TRBD2 - TRBJ2-1 TRBV28 CASRTGLAGDNEQFF TGTGCCAGCCGAACCGGACTAGCGGGAGACAATGAGCAGTTCTTC
TRBD2 - TRBJ2-3 TRBV6-5 CASSRLAGGQDTQYF TGTGCCAGCAGTCGACTAGCGGGGGGGCAAGATACGCAGTATTTT
TRBD2 - TRBJ2-3 TRBV5-1 CASSLEGGSARDTQYF TGCGCCAGCAGCTTGGAGGGCGGGAGTGCAAGAGATACGCAGTATTTT
- - TRBJ1-1 TRBV14 CASSPGGRNTEAFF TGTGCCAGCAGCCCCGGGGGTAGGAACACTGAAGCTTTCTTT
TRBD1 - TRBJ1-2 TRBV18 CASSPILPGQGDKGYTF TGTGCCAGCTCACCGATTCTACCGGGACAGGGTGACAAAGGCTACACCTTC
TRBD1 few TRBJ1-2 TRBV7-9 CASSPPGTGDGYTF TGTGCCAGCAGCCCCCCCGGGACAGGGGACGGCTACACCTTC
- - TRBJ1-2 TRBV18 CASSPGRGALQPYYGYTF TGTGCCAGCTCACCGGGAAGGGGCGCTTTACAACCCTACTATGGCTACACCTTC
- - TRBJ1-1 TRBV6-5 CASSSHRGGVNTEAFF TGTGCCAGCAGTTCCCACCGTGGGGGGGTGAACACTGAAGCTTTCTTT
TRBD1 once TRBJ1-4 TRBV4-2 CASSQQIGTGGEKLFF TGTGCCAGCAGCCAACAAATCGGGACAGGAGGTGAAAAACTGTTTTTT
- - TRBJ1-1 TRBV11-2 CASSLGPSQGGNTEAFF TGTGCCAGCAGCTTAGGGCCGTCCCAGGGAGGGAACACTGAAGCTTTCTTT
- once TRBJ1-2 TRBV3-1/TRBV3-2 CASSQDRSNYGYTF TGTGCCAGCAGCCAAGACAGATCTAACTATGGCTACACCTTC
- - TRBJ2-3 TRBV19 CASSSGAGDTQYF TGTGCCAGTAGTTCTGGGGCAGGAGATACGCAGTATTTT
TRBD2 - TRBJ2-7 TRBV27 CASRAATGTRSDEQYF TGTGCCAGCAGGGCGGCTACCGGGACTAGGAGTGACGAGCAGTACTTC
- - TRBJ1-3 TRBV6-2/TRBV6-3 CASSQIQGTKSGNTIYF TGTGCCAGCAGTCAAATACAGGGTACGAAATCTGGAAACACCATATATTTT
TRBD2 - TRBJ2-3 TRBV7-3 CASSPQGSGVPDTQYF TGTGCCAGCAGCCCCCAGGGTAGCGGGGTTCCAGATACGCAGTATTTT
- - TRBJ2-6 TRBV4-1 CASRVTNTGSGANVLTF TGCGCCAGTCGAGTTACCAATACAGGGTCTGGGGCCAACGTCCTGACTTTC
- - TRBJ1-2 TRBV6-5 CASGISGYTF TGTGCCAGCGGCATATCTGGCTACACCTTC
TRBD2 - TRBJ2-1 TRBV10-3 CAISESAETSGAFF TGTGCCATCAGTGAGTCCGCCGAGACTAGCGGTGCGTTCTTC
TRBD1 - TRBJ1-6 TRBV6-5 CASSYGTGSLPLHF TGTGCCAGCAGTTACGGGACAGGGAGTTTACCCCTCCACTTT
- - TRBJ2-5 TRBV7-9 CASSYTGSETQYF TGTGCCAGCAGCTACACAGGGTCAGAGACCCAGTACTTC
- few TRBJ2-5 TRBV20-1 CSASPGLGLTQYF TGCAGTGCTAGTCCGGGACTGGGCCTAACCCAGTACTTC
TRBD2 - TRBJ2-5 TRBV10-2 CASSVVAGGLETQYF TGCGCCAGCAGCGTTGTAGCGGGGGGGCTGGAGACCCAGTACTTC
- - TRBJ1-1 TRBV3-1/TRBV3-2 CASRPGQMNTEAFF TGTGCCAGCAGGCCGGGACAAATGAACACTGAAGCTTTCTTT
- - TRBJ1-4 TRBV28 CATYRDEATNEKLFF TGTGCCACCTACAGGGACGAGGCAACTAATGAAAAACTGTTTTTT
- once TRBJ2-6 TRBV5-8 CASSLYSPGANVLTF TGTGCCAGCAGCTTGTACAGTCCTGGGGCCAACGTCCTGACTTTC
- - TRBJ1-5 TRBV6-4 CASSDLLGQASNQPQHF TGTGCCAGCAGTGATCTTTTGGGCCAGGCGAGCAATCAGCCCCAGCATTTT
TRBD1 - TRBJ1-4 TRBV30 CAAGSDGGTAGEKLFF TGTGCCGCGGGATCTGACGGCGGGACAGCAGGCGAAAAACTGTTTTTT
TRBD1 - TRBJ1-5 TRBV2 CAISRDRDLSNQPQHF TGTGCCATCTCCCGGGACAGGGACCTTAGCAATCAGCCCCAGCATTTT
- - TRBJ1-4 TRBV2 CASRGVAGRAIGGKLFF TGTGCCAGCAGGGGGGTCGCGGGACGGGCGATAGGAGGAAAACTGTTTTTT
TRBD1 - TRBJ1-5 TRBV15 CATSRDQGGNQPQHF TGTGCCACCAGCAGAGATCAGGGGGGCAATCAGCCCCAGCATTTT
- once TRBJ1-2 TRBV4-1 CASSQVGASRDTYGGYTF TGCGCCAGCAGCCAGGTTGGGGCCTCCAGGGACACTTATGGAGGCTACACCTTC
- - TRBJ1-2 TRBV12-3/TRBV12-4 CASSFVGDGYTF TGTGCCAGCAGTTTTGTGGGCGATGGCTACACCTTC
- - TRBJ1-1 TRBV5-4 CASRTSREKNTEAFF TGTGCCAGCAGAACCTCCAGGGAAAAGAACACTGAAGCTTTCTTT
TRBD1 few TRBJ2-1 TRBV7-8 CASSLPGQGPYNEQFF TGTGCCAGCAGCTTACCCGGACAGGGCCCGTACAATGAGCAGTTCTTC
- - TRBJ1-5 TRBV23-1 CASSQFHHGLLGLHQPQHF TGCGCCAGCAGTCAATTCCACCACGGGCTTTTGGGGCTACATCAGCCCCAGCATTTT
- once TRBJ1-1 TRBV12-5 CASGLGGSNTEAFF TGTGCTAGTGGTTTGGGAGGGTCTAACACTGAAGCTTTCTTT
TRBD2 - TRBJ2-7 TRBV6-4 CASSDPPRVAGRSYEQYF TGTGCCAGCAGTGACCCCCCTCGGGTAGCGGGGAGGTCCTACGAGCAGTACTTC
- - TRBJ1-1 TRBV4-2 CASSQGPLTGKNTEAFF TGTGCCAGCAGCCAGGGGCCACTTACAGGGAAGAACACTGAAGCTTTCTTT
TRBD1 once TRBJ1-6 TRBV7-6 CASSSRTGANSPLHF TGTGCCAGCAGCTCCAGGACAGGCGCGAATTCACCCCTCCACTTT
- - TRBJ2-3 TRBV7-2 CASSSAGATDTQYF TGTGCCAGCAGCTCTGCGGGGGCAACAGATACGCAGTATTTT
- - TRBJ2-1 TRBV11-2 CASSFRGNEQFF TGTGCCAGCAGCTTCCGAGGGAATGAGCAGTTCTTC
TRBD1 - TRBJ1-5 TRBV2 CASSQQGALYQPQHF TGTGCCAGCAGTCAACAGGGGGCTTTATACCAGCCCCAGCATTTT
TRBD1 - TRBJ1-4 TRBV28 CASSFYPGQGKEKLFF TGTGCCAGCAGTTTTTACCCGGGACAGGGGAAGGAAAAACTGTTTTTT
- once TRBJ1-3 TRBV9 CASSVGGWSGNTIYF TGTGCCAGCAGCGTAGGGGGCTGGTCTGGAAACACCATATATTTT
- - TRBJ2-3 TRBV9 CASSVGQSTDTQYF TGTGCCAGCAGCGTAGGTCAGAGCACAGATACGCAGTATTTT
TRBD2 once TRBJ2-7 TRBV11-3 CASSSRTSGGANEQYF TGTGCCAGCAGCTCTCGGACTAGCGGGGGGGCAAACGAGCAGTACTTC
TRBD2 - TRBJ2-3 TRBV7-9 CASSSTSLSGGTDTQYF TGTGCCAGCAGCTCCACGAGTCTTAGCGGGGGCACAGATACGCAGTATTTT
TRBD1 - TRBJ2-7 TRBV7-9 CASSLVSGQKLYEQYF TGTGCCAGCAGCTTAGTTTCGGGACAGAAACTCTACGAGCAGTACTTC
TRBD1 - TRBJ1-6 TRBV5-4 CASSSATGFISPLHF TGTGCCAGCAGCTCGGCGACAGGGTTTATTTCACCCCTCCACTTT
TRBD1 - TRBJ1-2 TRBV19 CASCRDRDSYGYTF TGTGCCAGTTGCCGGGACAGGGATAGCTATGGCTACACCTTC
- - TRBJ1-3 TRBV6-5 CASSYTQQGSGNTIYF TGTGCCAGCAGTTACACTCAACAGGGTTCTGGAAACACCATATATTTT
- - TRBJ1-5 TRBV24-1 CATSDSGRGNQPQHF TGTGCCACCAGTGATTCCGGCAGGGGCAATCAGCCCCAGCATTTT
- - TRBJ2-1 TRBV3-1/TRBV3-2 CASSQDRRQPWFF TGTGCCAGCAGCCAAGATCGGAGACAGCCGTGGTTCTTC
- - TRBJ1-3 TRBV3-1/TRBV3-2 CASSHGSGNTIYF TGTGCCAGCAGCCACGGTTCTGGAAACACCATATATTTT
TRBD1 - TRBJ1-2 TRBV5-1 CASSPKTGSTNYGYTF TGCGCCAGCAGCCCGAAGACAGGGTCTACTAACTATGGCTACACCTTC
TRBD2 - TRBJ2-7 TRBV28 CASSGGGPLEQYF TGTGCCAGCAGTGGGGGAGGGCCGCTCGAGCAGTACTTC
TRBD1 - TRBJ2-7 TRBV2 CASSQPQGQGMNYEQYF TGTGCCAGCAGTCAGCCCCAGGGACAGGGGATGAACTACGAGCAGTACTTC
TRBD1 - TRBJ2-5 TRBV27 CASSRGWTGDQETQYF TGTGCCAGCAGCAGAGGGTGGACAGGCGACCAAGAGACCCAGTACTTC